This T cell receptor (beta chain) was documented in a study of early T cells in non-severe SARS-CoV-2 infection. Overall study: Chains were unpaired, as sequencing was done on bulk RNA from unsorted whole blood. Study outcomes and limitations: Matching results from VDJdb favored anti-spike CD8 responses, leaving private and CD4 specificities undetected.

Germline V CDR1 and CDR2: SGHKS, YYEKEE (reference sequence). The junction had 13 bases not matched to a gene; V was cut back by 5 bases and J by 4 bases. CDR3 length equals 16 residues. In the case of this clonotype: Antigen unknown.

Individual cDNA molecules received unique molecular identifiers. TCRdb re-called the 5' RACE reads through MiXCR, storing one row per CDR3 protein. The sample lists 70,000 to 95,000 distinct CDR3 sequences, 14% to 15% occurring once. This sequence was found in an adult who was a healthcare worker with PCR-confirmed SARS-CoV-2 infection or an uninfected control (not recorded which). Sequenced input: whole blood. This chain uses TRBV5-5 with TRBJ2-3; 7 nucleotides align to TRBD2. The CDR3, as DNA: TGTGCCAGCAGTGTTGTCGGGGGGTCCCGCGCAGATACGCAGTATTTT. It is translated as CASSVVGGSRADTQYF.